The clone carrying this T cell receptor beta chain showed up just once. Its specificity is unknown. Within the sample, other DNA sequences also encode this same CDR3. Only Caucasian adults living in Nashville, Tennessee served as donors. This specimen belongs to a study of shared clonotypes between healthy human individuals. Study-wide results and caveats: Of the naive CD4 clonotypes, roughly 5% were shared across a few donors. Sharing of clonotypes among donors was expected to vary with sequencing depth.

The CDR3 runs to 11 residues. Germline values: CDR1 MDHEN, CDR2 SYDVKM. Trimming took 4 bases from V and 2 from J, leaving 3 bases between them. Profiling relied on immunoSEQ multiplex PCR, and the TCRdb table lists in-frame clones only, not all of them. The repertoire holds approximately 530,000 clones, around 96% seen once, with 0.05% to 0.07% in the top ten. Sequences were obtained from naive CD4+ T cells sorted from blood. Subset of the sample: CD45RA+ positively selected. The chain carries TRBV28 and TRBJ2-7, with D unclear. The TCR comes from a woman in her thirties in good health. The CDR3, as DNA: TGTGCCAGCAGTTCCGCCTACGAGCAGTACTTC. It yields the protein CASSSAYEQYF. Using reference TRBV28 and TRBJ2-7 for the parts outside the CDR3, the full variable domain is DVKVTQSSRYLVKRTGEKVFLECVQDMDHENMFWYRQDPGLGLRLIYFSYDVKMKEKGDIPEGYSVSREKKERFSLILESASTNQTSMYLCASSSAYEQYFGPGTRLTVT.